This TCR beta chain is from a study of naive and memory T cell subsets. Findings and limits, study-wide: Between naive and memory subsets, TCR abundance power law exponents differed. Clonotypes here are unpaired alpha or beta chain sequences. Possibly reflecting memory cells re-expressing CD45RA, a few larger clonotypes occurred in naive repertoires, especially CD8.

The length of the CDR3 is 15 residues. Trimming removed 6 bases from V and 7 bases from J; junction bases left unmatched: 12. Germline CDR1 is DFQATT and CDR2 is SNEGSKA (reference sequence). An equimolar mix of two oligonucleotides served as the beta constant-region primer for TRBC1 and TRBC2. Ligated cDNA was amplified by four rounds of PCR with nested alpha and beta constant-region primers and SP2. Ligation attached a single-stranded oligonucleotide with a 12-nucleotide UMI and the SP2 primer to the cDNA 3' end. TCRdb independently ran MiXCR on the UMI-ligation and nested PCR reads; one entry per CDR3 protein. The data hold tens of thousands of distinct CDR3 sequences, with around 11% observed a single time. With respect to this clonotype: Its antigen is not identified.

CD8 T cells were positively selected from what remained after CD4 positive selection. The chain has TRBV20-1 and TRBJ2-1, with 10 bases identical to TRBD1. This sequence was found in a human donor in good health. Sequencing used naive CD4+ T cells from blood. The chain's CDR3 is CSAPRRTGGWNEQFF. In nucleotides, the CDR3 is TGCAGTGCGCCGCGGAGGACAGGGGGTTGGAATGAGCAGTTCTTC.